This T cell receptor beta chain is from a study of control samples from healthy donors and cancer patients (dated by TCRdb to the early 2020s). Trimming costs V 2 bases and J 4 bases, and their ends lie 9 bases apart. Including cysteine and phenylalanine, the CDR3 has 14 amino acids. The only DNA kept is the CDR3, 42 bases in frame from the first base. Looking up the germline V gene yields CDR1 KGHSH and CDR2 LQKENI. For this clone: This receptor's antigen is unknown. There are no base qualities to consult, and no much larger clone falls within one base.

Library creation used the immunoSEQ multiplex PCR assay. The source is immuneACCESS, and TCRdb retained only in-frame sequences with V and J called. Part of the clones is not carried over; for the studies checked, unresolved V genes explain less than half of this, and the remainder is unexplained. This sample has over 100,000 clones in its table, and about 89% of those were observed once. The ten most abundant clones make up 17% of the sample. The chain is made from TRBV18 and TRBJ2-1; a tentative D match to TRBD1 spans 5 bases. The TCR comes from a woman in her fifties or sixties in good health. The sample consisted of blood. The sequenced DNA is TGTGCCAGCTCACCATCAAAGGGGTACAATGAGCAGTTCTTC. Its translation is CASSPSKGYNEQFF.